The 26 T cell receptor beta chains reported below all come from one sample, sequenced in a study of a mutant IDH1 vaccine in newly diagnosed glioma. Time point of the sample: baseline, week 1 (first vaccination visit). Treatment defined: pre-vaccination baseline after standard-of-care therapy. Using immunoSEQ multiplex PCR, the repertoire was profiled, and TCRdb retains in-frame clones only, with some absent. The repertoire includes around 92,000 clones, under 90% of them detected once, and 7% to 9% sits in the top ten. Sequencing used PBMCs, obtained from a glioma patient treated with radiotherapy, temozolomide or both. The receptors shown here come from a woman aged 45-65 years with glioma.

The chain combines TRBV7-2 with TRBJ2-5; 9 bases line up with TRBD2. The length of the CDR3 is 16 residues. Germline V gene data show CDR1 as SGHTA and CDR2 as FQGNSA. V shed 2 bases, J shed 2 bases, and the junction held 6 bases outside the gene matches. This chain's CDR3 is CASSLRMAGGQETQYF. For the CDR3, the DNA is TGTGCCAGCAGCTTACGTATGGCGGGGGGGCAAGAGACCCAGTACTTC.

The chain links TRBV6-6 to TRBJ2-7; TRBD1 matches 8 bases. Germline V gives CDR1 MNHNY, CDR2 SVGAGI (reference sequence). The CDR3 length is 15 residues. Losses at the gene ends were 0 bases for V and 4 bases for J; bases not matched to a gene: 5. CDR3 in amino acids: CASSYSGTGRYEQYF. The CDR3 bases are TGTGCCAGCAGTTACTCCGGGACAGGAAGATACGAGCAGTACTTC.

The J gene is TRBJ2-2, the V gene TRBV2, with no clear D. The CDR3 totals 16 residues. The V and J ends lost 2 bases and 6 bases respectively, with 16 bases between them. Germline loops: CDR1 SNHLY, CDR2 FYNNEI. The DNA of the CDR3 is TGTGCCAGCAGTGAAAGGCGAAGTAGTTTGTCCGGGGAGCTGTTTTTT. It is translated as CASSERRSSLSGELFF.

The chain joins TRBV28 to TRBJ1-1; TRBD1 matches at 9 bases. Per the germline V gene, CDR1 is MDHEN and CDR2 is SYDVKM. The CDR3 runs 14 residues. Germline trimming cut 4 bases from V and 5 bases from J; bases unmatched to any gene: 5. CDR3 in amino acids: CASSSTGQGTEAFF. CDR3 nucleotide sequence: TGTGCCAGCAGTTCGACGGGACAGGGAACTGAAGCTTTCTTT.

This chain uses TRBV7-2 with TRBJ1-2; unclear D gene. The V and J ends lost 1 base and 2 bases respectively, with 14 bases between them. Germline V CDR1 and CDR2: SGHTA, FQGNSA. This CDR3 contains 16 residues. The chain's CDR3 is CASSLVGNKGNYGYTF. CDR3 in DNA: TGTGCCAGCAGCTTAGTAGGCAACAAAGGAAACTATGGCTACACCTTC.

The V and J genes are TRBV2 and TRBJ2-7; perhaps TRBD2 as D (6 bases). Germline V lookup: CDR1 SNHLY, CDR2 FYNNEI. The CDR3 totals 13 residues. The germline V and J ends were trimmed by 10 bases and 3 bases, with 16 bases remaining between them. The CDR3 region is CATRETNGYEQYF. CDR3 sequence (DNA): TGTGCCACGCGGGAAACCAATGGCTACGAGCAGTACTTC.

V gene TRBV5-1 combines with J gene TRBJ2-2; tentatively, D is TRBD1 or TRBD2 (5 bases each). Trimming shortened V by 3 bases and J by 6 bases, and 30 bases separated the two germline ends. Germline assignment: CDR1 SGHRS and CDR2 YFSETQ. The length of the CDR3 is 20 residues. The CDR3 bases are TGCGCCAGCAGCTCTCTAGGGACGGACAAACGTTCCTCTCACGCCGGGGAGCTGTTTTTT. Protein sequence: CASSSLGTDKRSSHAGELFF.

The chain carries TRBV19 and TRBJ1-5; the D is unclear. V lost 7 bases and J lost 1, with 14 bases in between. Per germline, CDR1 LNHDA and CDR2 SQIVND (reference sequence). This CDR3 contains 15 residues. CDR3 sequence (DNA): TGTGCCAGTAATCGAGGTCTACGGAGCAATCAGCCCCAGCATTTT. It yields the protein CASNRGLRSNQPQHF.

The CDR3: CASSPGTGGKKNTEAFF. The CDR3, as DNA: TGTGCCAGCAGCCCGGGGACAGGGGGTAAGAAGAACACTGAAGCTTTCTTT. The rearrangement uses TRBV5-6 and TRBJ1-1; 11 nucleotides agree with TRBD1. The CDR3 covers 17 residues. Germline CDR1 SGHDT, CDR2 YYEEEE. V was pared by 4 bases and J by 1 base, with 9 bases of the junction left unmatched.

This clone was picked up one time. The chain has TRBV5-1 and TRBJ2-3; TRBD1 agrees at 7 bases. CDR1 SGHRS and CDR2 YFSETQ come from the germline V gene. Unmatched junction bases numbered 9, after V lost 2 bases and J lost 3 bases. The CDR3 sequence is 16 residues long. This CDR3 is CASSFRPTGYTDTQYF. Here the CDR3 DNA reads TGCGCCAGCAGCTTCCGGCCGACAGGGTATACAGATACGCAGTATTTT.

The table lists this clone with a count of one. The gene calls are TRBV10-3 and TRBJ2-3; TRBD2 might be the D (7 bases). CDR3 length: 13 amino acids. V lost 11 bases to trimming and J lost 5 bases, with 17 bases between them. Germline CDR1 reads ENHRY; CDR2 reads SYGVKD. The CDR3 loop is CAVSGVGQDTQYF. The CDR3 bases are TGTGCCGTAAGCGGGGTGGGACAAGATACGCAGTATTTT.

The genes are TRBV27 and TRBJ2-7; 9 bases are a match to TRBD2. Germline V gives CDR1 MNHEY, CDR2 SMNVEV (reference sequence). The CDR3 is 15 amino acids. Germline trimming cut 6 bases from V and 3 bases from J; bases unmatched to any gene: 9. CDR3 coding DNA: TGTGCCAGCAGGATTGCGGGGGGGTCGAACTACGAGCAGTACTTC. This gives the protein CASRIAGGSNYEQYF.

The chain couples TRBV18 to TRBJ2-7; either TRBD1 or TRBD2 may supply D (5 bases each). Germline V lookup: CDR1 KGHSH, CDR2 LQKENI. The CDR3 has 15 amino acids. Trimming took off 3 bases at V and 4 bases at J, with 16 bases between the two ends. CDR3 sequence reads: CASSPRGREGYEQYF. CDR3 nucleotide sequence: TGTGCCAGCTCACCTCGGGGCAGGGAAGGGTACGAGCAGTACTTC.

The chain carries TRBV6-5 and TRBJ2-7, with D perhaps matching TRBD2 (6 bases). The CDR3 runs 15 residues. Germline assignment: CDR1 MNHEY and CDR2 SVGAGI. V shed 0 bases and J shed 5 bases, with 14 bases lying between them. CDR3 protein: CASSYSGGYRNEQYF. The CDR3 DNA sequence: TGTGCCAGCAGTTACTCGGGGGGTTACCGGAACGAGCAGTACTTC.

This chain uses TRBV7-2 with TRBJ2-3; TRBD1 matches at 7 bases. Germline CDR1 is SGHTA and CDR2 is FQGNSA. The CDR3 runs to 14 residues. The V gene end was trimmed by 4 bases and the J gene end by 1 base; junction bases not matched to a gene: 2. The CDR3 loop reads CASSYGQGTDTQYF. CDR3 in DNA: TGTGCCAGCAGCTACGGACAGGGCACAGATACGCAGTATTTT. Based on the CDR3 plus reference TRBV7-2 and TRBJ2-3, the full variable domain is GAGVSQSPSNKVTEKGKDVELRCDPISGHTALYWYRQSLGQGLEFLIYFQGNSAPDKSGLPSDRFSAERTGGSVSTLTIQRTQQEDSAVYLCASSYGQGTDTQYFGPGTRLTVL.

The genes are TRBV9 and TRBJ1-3; no reliable D call. V dropped 6 bases and J dropped 0 bases, with 13 bases sitting between them. This CDR3 is built from 15 residues. Per the germline V gene, CDR1 is SGDLS and CDR2 is YYNGEE. The CDR3 region has the DNA TGTGCCAGCACCCTAGGGCTCCTCTCTGGAAACACCATATATTTT. Translated, it gives CASTLGLLSGNTIYF.

The chain links TRBV19 to TRBJ2-5; TRBD2 matches at 9 bases. The CDR3 consists of 16 residues. Germline CDR1 reads LNHDA; CDR2 reads SQIVND (reference sequence). V gave up 1 base and J gave up 5 bases; unmatched junction bases: 8. CDR3 bases: TGTGCCAGTAGTATAGGTGGCGGGGGGGCCGGTGAGACCCAGTACTTC. This sequence encodes CASSIGGGGAGETQYF.

This clone was observed at least ten times. The rearrangement uses TRBV15 and TRBJ1-1; D gene unclear. Germline V gives CDR1 LNHNV, CDR2 YYDKDF (reference sequence). The CDR3 is made up of 15 amino acids. V was cut by 0 bases and J by 6 bases, with 14 bases left in between. The CDR3 reads CATSRDPSFGSEAFF. For the CDR3, the DNA is TGTGCCACCAGCAGAGATCCATCATTCGGGTCTGAAGCTTTCTTT.

This chain links TRBV6-5 with TRBJ2-1, with a tentative D call TRBD1 (5 bases). The CDR3 has 13 residues. Germline CDR1 is MNHEY and CDR2 is SVGAGI. Deletions cut 5 bases from V and 5 bases from J, with 10 bases between. The CDR3 sequence: CASSKQENNEQFF. The CDR3 coding sequence is TGTGCCAGCAGTAAACAGGAAAACAATGAGCAGTTCTTC.

The rearrangement links TRBV4-3 to TRBJ2-2; TRBD1 matches at 8 bases. The J segment lost 6 bases and the V segment lost 1 base, leaving 7 bases of the junction unmatched. Germline loops: CDR1 LGHNA, CDR2 YSLEER. The CDR3 runs to 16 residues. The CDR3 coding sequence is TGCGCCAGCAGCCAAGCCGAGGACAGGGTGTCCGGGGAGCTGTTTTTT. It is translated as CASSQAEDRVSGELFF.

The gene calls are TRBV27 and TRBJ2-2; weak D call: TRBD2 (5 bases). Trimming left V 3 bases short and J 5 bases short, with 28 bases between. The CDR3 totals 20 residues. CDR1 is MNHEY, CDR2 SMNVEV, per germline (reference sequence). In nucleotides, the CDR3 is TGTGCCAGCAGTTTTTCATCAGTGGGAGCCGATTTAATGAGGACCGGGGAGCTGTTTTTT. Protein: CASSFSSVGADLMRTGELFF.

The genes are TRBV19 and TRBJ1-2, with a weak D call TRBD1 (6 bases). Germline V gene lookup returns CDR1 LNHDA and CDR2 SQIVND (reference sequence). Trimming took off 5 bases at V and 0 bases at J, with 16 bases between the two ends. The CDR3 spans 16 residues. Here the CDR3 reads CASSSGVSTPNYGYTF. CDR3 in DNA: TGTGCCAGTAGTTCAGGGGTTTCCACTCCTAACTATGGCTACACCTTC.

For this clone: The junction and the germline gene differ at one end; a read error may be behind it. The J gene is TRBJ2-2, the V gene TRBV18; possibly TRBD2 for D (5 bases). There are 15 residues in the CDR3. Germline V CDR1 and CDR2: KGHSH, LQKENI. This CDR3 is CASSSPGKGVGELFF. In DNA, the CDR3 is TGTGCCAGCTCATCACCGGGGAAGGGAGTCGGGGAGCTGTTTTTT.

CDR3 nucleotide sequence: TGCAGCGTTGGTCAGGGCCTGAACACTGAAGCTTTCTTT. Translating gives CSVGQGLNTEAFF. The chain has TRBV29-1 and TRBJ1-1; maybe TRBD1 (5 bases). The CDR3 runs to 13 residues. Germline loops: CDR1 SQVTM, CDR2 ANQGSEA. The V end was cut by 4 bases, the J end by 0 bases, with 9 bases between.

The genes are TRBV27 and TRBJ1-2; D gene ambiguous. The V end was cut by 2 bases, the J end by 2 bases, with 9 bases between. Germline values: CDR1 MNHEY, CDR2 SMNVEV (reference sequence). This CDR3 is built from 14 residues. Here the CDR3 DNA reads TGTGCCAGCAGTTTACGAGACGGCAACTATGGCTACACCTTC. This sequence encodes CASSLRDGNYGYTF.

The chain employs TRBV27 and TRBJ2-7, with D maybe TRBD2 (6 bases). V dropped 5 bases and J dropped 7 bases, with 12 bases sitting between them. This CDR3 spans 12 amino acids. Germline CDR1 and CDR2: MNHEY and SMNVEV (reference sequence). The DNA of the CDR3 is TGTGCCAGCAGTATAGGGGCGGGGGAGCAGTACTTC. Amino acids: CASSIGAGEQYF.